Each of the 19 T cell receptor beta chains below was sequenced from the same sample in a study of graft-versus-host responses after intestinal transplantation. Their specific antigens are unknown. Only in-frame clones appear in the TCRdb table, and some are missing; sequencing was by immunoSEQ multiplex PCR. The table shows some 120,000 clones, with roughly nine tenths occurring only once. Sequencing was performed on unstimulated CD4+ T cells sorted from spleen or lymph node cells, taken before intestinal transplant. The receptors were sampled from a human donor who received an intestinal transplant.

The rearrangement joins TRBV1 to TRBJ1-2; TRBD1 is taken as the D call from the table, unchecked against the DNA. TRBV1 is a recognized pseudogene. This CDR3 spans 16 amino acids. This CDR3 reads CTSSQARTGCDYGYTF. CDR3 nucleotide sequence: TGCACCAGCAGCCAAGCCAGGACAGGGTGCGACTATGGCTACACCTTC.

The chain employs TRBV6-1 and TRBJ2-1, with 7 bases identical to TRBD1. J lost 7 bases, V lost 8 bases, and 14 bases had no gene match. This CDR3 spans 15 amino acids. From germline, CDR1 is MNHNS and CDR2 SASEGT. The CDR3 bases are TGTGCCAGCGGACAGGATCCGCTAGTTATAAATGAGCAGTTCTTC. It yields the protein CASGQDPLVINEQFF.

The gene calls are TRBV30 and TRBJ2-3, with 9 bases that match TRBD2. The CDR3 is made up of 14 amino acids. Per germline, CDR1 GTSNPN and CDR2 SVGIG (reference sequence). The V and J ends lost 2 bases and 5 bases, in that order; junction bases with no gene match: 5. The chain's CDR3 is CAWSPGLAIDTQYF. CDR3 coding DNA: TGTGCCTGGAGTCCGGGACTAGCAATAGATACGCAGTATTTT.

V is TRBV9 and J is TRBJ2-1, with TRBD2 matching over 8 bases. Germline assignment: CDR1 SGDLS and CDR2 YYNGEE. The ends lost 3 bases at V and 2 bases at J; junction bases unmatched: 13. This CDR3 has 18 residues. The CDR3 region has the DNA TGTGCCAGCAGCGCCCCGGTTAGCGGGACCTCTCCCTACAATGAGCAGTTCTTC. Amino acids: CASSAPVSGTSPYNEQFF.

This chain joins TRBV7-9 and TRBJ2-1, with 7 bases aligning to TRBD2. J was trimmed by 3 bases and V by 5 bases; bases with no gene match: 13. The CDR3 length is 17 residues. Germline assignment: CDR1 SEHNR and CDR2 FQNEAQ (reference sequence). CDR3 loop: CASSRSLTREVYNEQFF. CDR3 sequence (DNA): TGTGCCAGCAGCCGATCCCTTACTCGGGAGGTCTACAATGAGCAGTTCTTC.

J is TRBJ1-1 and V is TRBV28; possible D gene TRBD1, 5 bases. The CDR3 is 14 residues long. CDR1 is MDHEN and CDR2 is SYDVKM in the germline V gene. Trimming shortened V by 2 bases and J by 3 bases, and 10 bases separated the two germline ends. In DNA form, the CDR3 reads TGTGCCAGCAGTTTAAAGTCCAGGGACACTGAAGCTTTCTTT. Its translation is CASSLKSRDTEAFF.

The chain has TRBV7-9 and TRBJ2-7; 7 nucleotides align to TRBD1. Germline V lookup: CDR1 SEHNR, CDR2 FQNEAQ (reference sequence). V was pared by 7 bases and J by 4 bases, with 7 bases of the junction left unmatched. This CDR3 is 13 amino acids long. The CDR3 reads CASIKGAGYEQYF. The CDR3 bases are TGTGCCAGCATCAAGGGGGCTGGTTACGAGCAGTACTTC.

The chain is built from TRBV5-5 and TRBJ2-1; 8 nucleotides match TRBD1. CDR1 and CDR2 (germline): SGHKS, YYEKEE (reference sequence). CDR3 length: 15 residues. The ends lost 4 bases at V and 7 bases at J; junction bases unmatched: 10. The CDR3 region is CASSPGTGHLNEQFF. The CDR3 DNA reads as TGTGCCAGCAGCCCGGGGACAGGCCACTTAAATGAGCAGTTCTTC.

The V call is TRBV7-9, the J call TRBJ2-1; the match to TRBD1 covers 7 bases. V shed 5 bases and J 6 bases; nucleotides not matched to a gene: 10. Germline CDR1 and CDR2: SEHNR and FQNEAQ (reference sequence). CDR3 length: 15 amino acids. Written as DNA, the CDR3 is TGTGCCAGCAGCCCTCAGGGACAGTTGCCCAATGAGCAGTTCTTC. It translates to CASSPQGQLPNEQFF.

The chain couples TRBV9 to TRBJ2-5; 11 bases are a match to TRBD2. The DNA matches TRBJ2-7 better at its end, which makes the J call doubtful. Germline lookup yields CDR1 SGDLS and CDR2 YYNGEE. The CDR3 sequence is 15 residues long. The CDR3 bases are TGTGCCAGCAGCGCCGGGACTAGCGGTACCTACGAGCAGTACTTC. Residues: CASSAGTSGTYEQYF.

The CDR3 sequence: CASSITGSSYEQYF. The DNA for the CDR3 is TGTGCCAGCAGCATTACAGGGAGCTCCTACGAGCAGTACTTC. The chain is built from TRBV9 and TRBJ2-7; possibly TRBD1 for D (6 bases). CDR1 is SGDLS, CDR2 YYNGEE, per germline. CDR3 length equals 14 residues. V was cut by 4 bases and J by 0 bases, with 11 bases left in between.

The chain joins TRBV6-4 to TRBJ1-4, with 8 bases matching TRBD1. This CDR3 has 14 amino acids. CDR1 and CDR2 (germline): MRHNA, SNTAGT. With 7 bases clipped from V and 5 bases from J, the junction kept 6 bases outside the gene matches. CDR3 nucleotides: TGTGCCAGCACCAGGGACAGGCTAAATGAAAAACTGTTTTTT. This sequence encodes CASTRDRLNEKLFF.

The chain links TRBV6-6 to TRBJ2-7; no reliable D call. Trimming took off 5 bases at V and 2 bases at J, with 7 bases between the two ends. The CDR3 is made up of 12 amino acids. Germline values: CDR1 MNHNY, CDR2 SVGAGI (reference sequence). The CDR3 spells CASSADTYEQYF. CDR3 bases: TGTGCCAGCAGTGCTGACACCTACGAGCAGTACTTC.

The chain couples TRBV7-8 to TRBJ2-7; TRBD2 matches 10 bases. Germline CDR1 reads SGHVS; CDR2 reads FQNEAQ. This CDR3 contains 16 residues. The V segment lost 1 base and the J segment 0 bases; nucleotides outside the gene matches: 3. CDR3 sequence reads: CASSLVSGGLSYEQYF. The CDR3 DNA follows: TGTGCCAGCAGCTTAGTTAGCGGGGGGCTCTCCTACGAGCAGTACTTC. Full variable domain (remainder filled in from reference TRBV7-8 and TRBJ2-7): GAGVSQSPRYKVAKRGQDVALRCDPISGHVSLFWYQQALGQGPEFLTYFQNEAQLDKSGLPSDRFFAERPEGSVSTLKIQRTQQEDSAVYLCASSLVSGGLSYEQYFGPGTRLTVT.

The CDR3 protein is CASSLVLQGPGTQYF. The CDR3 nucleotides are TGTGCCAGCAGCTTAGTCCTACAGGGCCCTGGGACCCAGTACTTC. The chain links TRBV7-6 to TRBJ2-5; maybe TRBD1 (6 bases). Trimming stripped 1 base from V and 7 bases from J, with 16 bases between. Germline loops: CDR1 SGHVS, CDR2 FNYEAQ. This CDR3 has 15 amino acids. The full variable domain, its missing parts supplied by reference TRBV7-6 and TRBJ2-5, is GAGVSQSPRYKVTKRGQDVALRCDPISGHVSLYWYRQALGQGPEFLTYFNYEAQQDKSGLPNDRFSAERPEGSISTLTIQRTEQRDSAMYRCASSLVLQGPGTQYFGPGTRLLVL.

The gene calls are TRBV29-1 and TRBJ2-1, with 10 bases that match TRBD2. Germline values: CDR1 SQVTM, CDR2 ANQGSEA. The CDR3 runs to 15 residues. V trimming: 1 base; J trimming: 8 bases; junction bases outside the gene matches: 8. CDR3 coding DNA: TGCAGCGTTGAAGGGCGACTAGCGGGTGGAGATGAGCAGTTCTTC. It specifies CSVEGRLAGGDEQFF.

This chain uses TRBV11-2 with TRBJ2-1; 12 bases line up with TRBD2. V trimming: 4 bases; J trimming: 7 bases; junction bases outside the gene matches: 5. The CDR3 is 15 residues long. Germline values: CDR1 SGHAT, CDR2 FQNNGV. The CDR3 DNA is TGTGCCAGCAGCTCTCTAGCGGGGGGGCGGAATGAGCAGTTCTTC. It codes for CASSSLAGGRNEQFF.

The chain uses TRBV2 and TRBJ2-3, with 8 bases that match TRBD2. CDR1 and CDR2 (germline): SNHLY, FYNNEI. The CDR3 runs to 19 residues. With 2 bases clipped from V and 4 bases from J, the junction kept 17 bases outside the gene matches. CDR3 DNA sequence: TGTGCCAGCAGTGAAAGGAGGGGTCCCGGGACTAGTTTCCCAGATACGCAGTATTTT. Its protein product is CASSERRGPGTSFPDTQYF.

The CDR3 nucleotides are TGCGCCAGCAGCCAAGATATTAGACACATCTTTCTAGCCAAAAACATTCAGTACTTC. Amino acid sequence: CASSQDIRHIFLAKNIQYF. V and J are TRBV4-1 and TRBJ2-4; no clear D gene. The length of the CDR3 is 19 residues. From germline, CDR1 is MGHRA and CDR2 YSYEKL. V lost 0 bases, J lost 0 bases, and 18 bases lay in between.